This TCR beta chain was identified during a study of technical replicates of blood from a few donors. Only in-frame clones appear in the TCRdb table, and some are missing; sequencing was by immunoSEQ multiplex PCR. Of 75,000 or so clones in the sample, approximately 93% were seen once. The table lists this clone with a few counts. The CDR3 is made up of 15 amino acids. Trimming at V came to 4 bases and at J to 0 bases, leaving 1 base not matched to a gene. Germline lookup yields CDR1 SEHNR and CDR2 FQNEAQ (reference sequence). The chain joins TRBV7-9 to TRBJ2-1, with TRBD2 matching 9 bases. Sequencing was carried out using T cells isolated from PBMCs. The receptor was isolated from a human donor in good health. CDR3: CASSSAGGSYNEQFF. Written as DNA, the CDR3 is TGTGCCAGCAGCTCAGCGGGAGGCTCCTACAATGAGCAGTTCTTC. The whole variable domain, remainder taken from reference TRBV7-9 and TRBJ2-1, is DTGVSQNPRHKITKRGQNVTFRCDPISEHNRLYWYRQTLGQGPEFLTYFQNEAQLEKSRLLSDRFSAERPKGSFSTLEIQRTEQGDSAMYLCASSSAGGSYNEQFFGPGTRLTVL.